Included here is one TCR beta chain sequence, with context. The clone's antigen remains unknown. Base qualities were left out, and no much larger clone turns up one base away. The CDR3 regions of human TCRbeta chains were analyzed by immunosequencing. The original methods were these. Repertoire TCRs were matched against a reference library of SARS-CoV-2-specific TCRs generated with the MIRA antigen-specificity platform. Breadth was defined as the fraction of unique TCRs that were SARS-CoV-2-associated. Depth was defined as the fraction of total T cells that were SARS-CoV-2-associated. Using the MIRA data, every spike-specific TCR was mapped to the spike region that the TCR reacted to and assigned to either a CD4 or a CD8 class. Log10-transformed breadth and depth values were compared by one-way ANOVA with Sidak's multiple comparisons tests. TCRdb re-hosts the immuneACCESS table, in-frame sequences only. Its copies lack some clones; in the studies checked, an unresolved V gene accounts for under half of them, and the cause for the rest is not known. The V and J calls and the clone size are those of that table, but D and trimming were determined from the DNA. This sample lists 100,000 or so clones; approximately 90% were detected once. About 12% of the sample lies in the top ten.

The data stem from a study of T cell responses to AZD1222 COVID-19 vaccine (dated by TCRdb to the early 2020s). About the full investigation: AZD1222 recipients with second doses at about 4 weeks or about 12 weeks were pooled, because spike-specific TCR depth and breadth did not differ between schedules. A total of over 230 trial participants underwent TCR sequencing, of whom about 210 received two doses of AZD1222 and about 26 received two doses of the MenACWY control vaccine. Trial participants were enrolled by age into 18-55, 56-69 and 70-plus year subgroups, with roughly 160, 29 and 62 TCR-sequenced participants respectively.

The germline V gene specifies KGHSH as CDR1 and LQKENI as CDR2. V and J are truncated by 3 bases and 5 bases respectively, leaving an intervening sequence of 10 bases. The CDR3 goes from the cysteine to the phenylalanine over 13 residues. Solely the CDR3 DNA is kept, with 39 bases framed from the first base. The paper as a whole reports these results and caveats: In the small 56-69-year group, the increase in depth fell short of significance, most likely because of low power. Conclusions about previously exposed vaccinees are limited, since just a handful of AZD1222 recipients were seropositive for SARS-CoV-2 at baseline. The whole spike protein was spanned by vaccine-associated CD4 TCRs, and dominant responses were seen in regions 160-218 and 743-854. A significant rise in spike-specific TCR breadth and depth was observed after two AZD1222 doses relative to day 0 and relative to MenACWY recipients. Most participants were white British and females outnumbered males, and the authors suggested that clonal diversity may have been underestimated. Because no samples from the day 14 peak response were available, repertoires could be characterized only after the peak T cell response. Reportedly, close to half of the unique spike-specific TCRs recognized epitopes lying outside the regions that are mutated in the B.1.351 and B.1.1.7 variants.

What this sample's time point label stands for: baseline before first vaccination. Samples from vaccinated people were obtained from the UK trials COV001 and COV002, which included a single-blind randomized controlled phase 2/3 trial of AZD1222 (ChAdOx1 nCoV-19) in healthy adults. For TCRbeta chain sequencing, PBMC samples were collected from trial participants at day 0 and at day 28 after the second dose. This chain is built from TRBV18 and TRBJ1-1; too little of a D gene remains to name it. Here the sequenced sample was peripheral blood, taken on day 0 of AZD1222 vaccination. The clonotype was recovered from an adult in good health. The CDR3 is CASSPIGWTEAFF. The nucleotide sequence is given as TGTGCCAGCTCACCGATAGGGTGGACTGAAGCTTTCTTT.